Listed below are T cell receptor beta chains from one sample, sequenced in a study of CXCR3-negative and CXCR3-positive naive CD8 T cells. Each CDR3 protein gets one entry in TCRdb, which reprocessed the 5' RACE reads and gives no DNA. The sample totals some 140,000 distinct CDR3 sequences. Material: naive CXCR3+ CD8+ T cells from blood. These receptors were obtained from a human donor in good health. Some clones in this sample may be carry-over from other donors' samples. Each CDR3 is given with its conserved first and last residue. The order of the fields is CDR3 length, V gene, J gene, CDR3 protein.

16,TRBV28,TRBJ2-2,CASRFSLAGGPGELFF
15,TRBV5-1,TRBJ2-3,CASSFSQGVADTQYF
14,TRBV29-1,TRBJ2-7,CSVEDGRGDYEQYF
13,TRBV6-2/TRBV6-3,TRBJ1-1,CATWRPGNTEAFF
18,TRBV28,TRBJ2-6,CASSLRGTGGSGANVLTF
13,TRBV3-1,TRBJ2-7,CASSQVRLEEQYF
15,TRBV7-2,TRBJ2-1,CASSSLGGIFNEQFF
17,TRBV28,TRBJ1-1,CASSLIGPGVMNTEAFF
17,TRBV5-1,TRBJ2-3,CASSLAFPPTSTDTQYF
16,TRBV9,TRBJ2-7,CASSPSGLNPIHEQYF
14,TRBV5-1,TRBJ2-3,CASSFLSSTDTQYF
14,TRBV27,TRBJ2-2,CASSPGLITGELFF
18,TRBV24-1,TRBJ2-1,CATSDHVRGRSSYNEQFF
18,TRBV12-3/TRBV12-4,TRBJ1-2,CASSLYSYAGGAAVGYTF
12,TRBV29-1,TRBJ2-1,CSVVQNYNEQFF
18,TRBV7-9,TRBJ2-4,CASSLGLAGGPAKNIQYF
15,TRBV29-1,TRBJ2-5,CSVEGFGREEETQYF
11,TRBV6-5,TRBJ1-4,CASSSGEKLFF
14,TRBV28,TRBJ2-5,CASSLTPPGETQYF
11,TRBV6-2/TRBV6-3,TRBJ2-5,CASRTGETQYF
14,TRBV6-2/TRBV6-3,TRBJ1-1,CASSYRDKNTEAFF
14,TRBV4-2,TRBJ1-1,CASSQSPVSAEAFF
14,TRBV9,TRBJ1-1,CASSVVDRGTEAFF
14,TRBV25-1,TRBJ2-5,CASSDLTRGETQYF
13,TRBV29-1,TRBJ2-7,CSVEVAASYEQYF
15,TRBV7-6,TRBJ1-3,CASSLSRDPGNTIYF
15,TRBV6-2/TRBV6-3,TRBJ2-5,CASSFYVRQAQTQYF
16,TRBV15,TRBJ2-5,CATSTILGHHRETQYF
15,TRBV11-2,TRBJ2-7,CASSFEGYGASEQYF
15,TRBV4-1,TRBJ2-1,CASSATYGGANEQFF
15,TRBV14,TRBJ1-6,CASSQWEGNNSPLHF
17,TRBV2,TRBJ2-1,CASSAEPTSASSNEQFF
15,TRBV7-9,TRBJ2-2,CASFGSGANTGELFF
16,TRBV11-2,TRBJ2-7,CASSLEAGGATYEQYF
12,TRBV19,TRBJ1-2,CASSIDYLGYTF
15,TRBV5-5,TRBJ1-3,CASSNDRGPGNTIYF
17,TRBV20-1,TRBJ1-1,CSARPVRGRLANTEAFF
16,TRBV9,TRBJ2-1,CASSAGGTSAYNEQFF
15,TRBV4-1,TRBJ1-1,CASSLGTGGATEAFF
15,TRBV7-9,TRBJ2-3,CASSLVQEPTDTQYF
14,TRBV28,TRBJ2-7,CASSLVQNLYEQYF
14,TRBV29-1,TRBJ2-7,CSVEEVRGGYEQYF
12,TRBV24-1,TRBJ2-7,CATSERGNEQYF
15,TRBV28,TRBJ1-2,CASSSQGNPYYGYTF
15,TRBV29-1,TRBJ2-1,CSVEESSSSYNEQFF
14,TRBV21-1,TRBJ2-5,CASSIHGLQETQYF
16,TRBV5-1,TRBJ2-1,CASSILSGSNYNDQFF
17,TRBV7-9,TRBJ2-1,CASSSRTSGGTNNEQFF
14,TRBV27,TRBJ2-3,CASDSGLGQDTQYF
13,TRBV5-1,TRBJ2-7,CASSDLEWSEQYF
15,TRBV7-3,TRBJ2-2,CASSCGTGVTGELFF
14,TRBV29-1,TRBJ2-7,CSVEIRTGYYEQYF
15,TRBV7-2,TRBJ1-4,CASSSGQGFYEKLFF
19,TRBV5-8,TRBJ2-2,CASSPRTPGLAGRAGELFF
15,TRBV28,TRBJ2-1,CASRPGRALWHEQFF